This TCR beta chain was identified in a study of CD8+CD57+ T cells in acquired aplastic anemia. Study context: DNA per sorted CD4+ or CD8+ sample ranged about 0.2 to 30 ug, averaging roughly 3.5 ug.

With regard to this clonotype: The CDR3 ends on some other residue instead of the conserved phenylalanine or tryptophan, so this is likely a read error.

Profiling that covered TCR beta VDJ and CDR3 relied on genomic DNA as its template. TCRdb redid the calling of the reads with MiXCR, one entry per CDR3 protein. In the table there are hundreds of thousands of distinct CDR3 sequences, roughly half of which are singletons. This CDR3 has 15 amino acids. V was clipped by 6 bases and J by 7 bases; unmatched bases: 6. Germline V CDR1 and CDR2: MGHDK, SYGVNS. Patients included in sequencing had previously demonstrated CD8+CD57+ cell expansion by flow cytometry. Each patient had severe acquired aplastic anemia. The material sequenced was sorted CD4+, CD8+, or CD8+CD57+ T cells (not recorded which) from PBMCs. V gene TRBV25-1 combines with J gene TRBJ1-6; TRBD1 matches 10 bases. The TCR originated in a human donor with aplastic anemia. The CDR3 nucleotides read TGTGCCAGCAGCCCCCGACAGGGGGCAAATTCACCCCTCCACCTT. Translated: CASSPRQGANSPLHL.